This T cell receptor (beta chain) was documented in a study of high-grade serous ovarian cancer treatment subgroups. Tumor tissue was taken before any definitive surgery or chemotherapy was given. Comment on this clone: The antigen is not known.

This CDR3 is built from 15 residues. Per germline, CDR1 SGDLS and CDR2 YYNGEE. V lost 4 bases to trimming and J lost 6 bases, with 14 bases between them. Clones were read by immunoSEQ multiplex PCR, and TCRdb kept only the in-frame ones, dropping some. This table holds about 16,000 clones, approximately 87% found once. Findings of the study overall: TCR relatedness rose with neoantigen level and trended with mutation load. Same-patient tumor repertoires overlapped at about 0.11 to 0.85; different patients barely overlapped. Bulk tumor TCR sequencing gave no spatial information.

This chain links TRBV9 with TRBJ1-6; TRBD1 might be the D (6 bases). The sequence came from a human donor with high-grade serous ovarian cancer. Sequencing was carried out using tumor tissue. The CDR3 coding sequence is TGTGCCAGCAGCTATTCAGGGGAGGCTAATTCACCCCTCCACTTT. Translation: CASSYSGEANSPLHF.